A selection of T cell receptor beta chains follows, all from one sample in a study of blood T cell repertoires in COVID-19. The data were produced by immunoSEQ multiplex PCR, yet TCRdb's version contains in-frame clones alone and is incomplete. The sample lists 110,000 to 150,000 clones, around 80% occurring once. The sample was PBMCs or T cells enriched from blood (not recorded which). The origin of the receptors is a woman in her 50s who had recovered from COVID-19. Both conserved end residues are part of each CDR3. The D gene is left open where the match is weak. Clone size is stated in some rows and not others, as once, few, many or a class when expanded.

v_gene: TRBV3-1/TRBV3-2; abundance: few; d_gene: NA; j_gene: TRBJ1-6; CDR3nt: TGTGCCAGCAGCCGCAACAACTGGGGGGGTAGTAATTCACCCCTCCACTTT; CDR3aa: CASSRNNWGGSNSPLHF
v_gene: TRBV28; abundance: NA; d_gene: NA; j_gene: TRBJ1-1; CDR3nt: TGTGCCAGCAGTTTAAAGGACAGTGAAGCTTTCTTT; CDR3aa: CASSLKDSEAFF
v_gene: TRBV28; abundance: NA; d_gene: NA; j_gene: TRBJ1-5; CDR3nt: TGTGCCAGCAGTCCAGACGGGGACATCCGCCAGCCCCAGCATTTT; CDR3aa: CASSPDGDIRQPQHF
v_gene: TRBV6-5; abundance: NA; d_gene: NA; j_gene: TRBJ2-3; CDR3nt: TGTGCCAGCAGGAAGCTTAGCACAGATACGCAGTATTTT; CDR3aa: CASRKLSTDTQYF
v_gene: TRBV11-3; abundance: NA; d_gene: TRBD2; j_gene: TRBJ2-2; CDR3nt: TGTGCCAGCAGCGGTCCCCGACTAGCGGGGGGGAACACCGGGGAGCTGTTTTTT; CDR3aa: CASSGPRLAGGNTGELFF
v_gene: TRBV9; abundance: NA; d_gene: NA; j_gene: TRBJ1-6; CDR3nt: TGTGCCAGCAGCGGACCCCGGGACTCCTATAATTCACCCCTCCACTTT; CDR3aa: CASSGPRDSYNSPLHF
v_gene: TRBV9; abundance: NA; d_gene: TRBD1; j_gene: TRBJ2-3; CDR3nt: TGTGCCAGCAGCGACAGGAGAGGGACAGCCACAGATACGCAGTATTTT; CDR3aa: CASSDRRGTATDTQYF
v_gene: TRBV2; abundance: NA; d_gene: NA; j_gene: TRBJ1-5; CDR3nt: TGTGCCAGCATTCCAGGTCTGGGCAATCAGCCCCAGCATTTT; CDR3aa: CASIPGLGNQPQHF
v_gene: TRBV19; abundance: NA; d_gene: TRBD1; j_gene: TRBJ1-1; CDR3nt: TGTGCCAGTAGTATAGATGGGACAGTCCAAATGAACACTGAAGCTTTCTTT; CDR3aa: CASSIDGTVQMNTEAFF
v_gene: TRBV7-9; abundance: NA; d_gene: NA; j_gene: TRBJ2-5; CDR3nt: TGTGCCAGCAGTATGACAGCTACCCAAGAGACCCAGTACTTC; CDR3aa: CASSMTATQETQYF
v_gene: TRBV15; abundance: NA; d_gene: NA; j_gene: TRBJ1-4; CDR3nt: TGTGCCACCAGCAGCGCGGGGGCGGCTAATGAAAAACTGTTTTTT; CDR3aa: CATSSAGAANEKLFF
v_gene: TRBV28; abundance: NA; d_gene: NA; j_gene: TRBJ1-1; CDR3nt: TGTGCCAGCAGTCCCCTCCCAGGGATAGGAGCTGAAGCTTTCTTT; CDR3aa: CASSPLPGIGAEAFF
v_gene: TRBV7-8; abundance: NA; d_gene: TRBD1; j_gene: TRBJ1-1; CDR3nt: TGTGCCAGCAGCTCCACCAGGGGGGAAACTGAAGCTTTCTTT; CDR3aa: CASSSTRGETEAFF
v_gene: TRBV4-2; abundance: NA; d_gene: NA; j_gene: TRBJ1-4; CDR3nt: TGTGCCAGCAGCCATGAATACCGAGAGACAACTAATGAAAAACTGTTTTTT; CDR3aa: CASSHEYRETTNEKLFF
v_gene: TRBV28; abundance: NA; d_gene: TRBD1; j_gene: TRBJ1-5; CDR3nt: TGTGCCAGCAGTTTCCCGACAGGGGGACATAGCAATCAGCCCCAGCATTTT; CDR3aa: CASSFPTGGHSNQPQHF
v_gene: TRBV5-4; abundance: NA; d_gene: TRBD1; j_gene: TRBJ2-5; CDR3nt: TGTGCCAGCCGAACAGGGGGCTTGGACCAAGAGACCCAGTACTTC; CDR3aa: CASRTGGLDQETQYF
v_gene: TRBV4-2; abundance: NA; d_gene: NA; j_gene: TRBJ1-5; CDR3nt: TGTGCCAGCAGCCAAGACAGGGCGCCGGGGCCCCAGCATTTT; CDR3aa: CASSQDRAPGPQHF
v_gene: TRBV7-9; abundance: NA; d_gene: NA; j_gene: TRBJ2-5; CDR3nt: TGTGCCAGCAGCGAAAATGGGGGCGGGACCCAGTACTTC; CDR3aa: CASSENGGGTQYF
v_gene: TRBV9; abundance: NA; d_gene: NA; j_gene: TRBJ2-5; CDR3nt: TGTGCCAGCAGCGTAAATGGTGGCTTACAAGAGACCCAGTACTTC; CDR3aa: CASSVNGGLQETQYF
v_gene: TRBV19; abundance: few; d_gene: TRBD1; j_gene: TRBJ2-2; CDR3nt: TGTGCCAGTAGTAGCCGACAGGGAGTGACTACCGGGGAGCTGTTTTTT; CDR3aa: CASSSRQGVTTGELFF
v_gene: TRBV19; abundance: NA; d_gene: TRBD1; j_gene: TRBJ1-1; CDR3nt: TGTGCCAGTAGATCTAACAGGGGAGGCACTGAAGCTTTCTTT; CDR3aa: CASRSNRGGTEAFF
v_gene: TRBV7-3; abundance: few; d_gene: TRBD2; j_gene: TRBJ2-2; CDR3nt: TGTGCCAGCAGCTTGATACCGGGGGGACTAGCGACGACGCCACACACCGGGGAGCTGTTTTTT; CDR3aa: CASSLIPGGLATTPHTGELFF
v_gene: TRBV27; abundance: NA; d_gene: NA; j_gene: TRBJ1-2; CDR3nt: TGTGCCAGCAGTTCTGGCTTCAGGGCGGGGTATGGCTACACCTTC; CDR3aa: CASSSGFRAGYGYTF
v_gene: TRBV6-5; abundance: NA; d_gene: NA; j_gene: TRBJ1-1; CDR3nt: TGTGCCAGCAGTCTCGACAGTTTGAACACTGAAGCTTTCTTT; CDR3aa: CASSLDSLNTEAFF
v_gene: TRBV6-1; abundance: many; d_gene: TRBD2; j_gene: TRBJ2-1; CDR3nt: TGTGCCAGCAGTGAAGGTCTAGCGGACTCCTACAATGAGCAGTTCTTC; CDR3aa: CASSEGLADSYNEQFF
v_gene: TRBV3-1/TRBV3-2; abundance: NA; d_gene: TRBD1; j_gene: TRBJ1-4; CDR3nt: TGTGCCAGCAGCCAAGATCTCCGGACAGGGAATCCCACTAATGAAAAACTGTTTTTT; CDR3aa: CASSQDLRTGNPTNEKLFF
v_gene: TRBV27; abundance: NA; d_gene: TRBD2; j_gene: TRBJ2-3; CDR3nt: TGTGCCAGCAGTTTACGAGCGGGGAGAGTAGATACGCAGTATTTT; CDR3aa: CASSLRAGRVDTQYF
v_gene: TRBV7-9; abundance: few; d_gene: TRBD2; j_gene: TRBJ2-3; CDR3nt: TGTGCCAGCAGAGGGAGGGTCGGCACAGATACGCAGTATTTT; CDR3aa: CASRGRVGTDTQYF
v_gene: TRBV28; abundance: NA; d_gene: TRBD2; j_gene: TRBJ2-3; CDR3nt: TGTGCCAGCAGTCCTATAATACTAGCGGGGGGACCTGCTACCCCCACAGATACGCAGTATTTT; CDR3aa: CASSPIILAGGPATPTDTQYF
v_gene: TRBV2; abundance: NA; d_gene: TRBD2; j_gene: TRBJ2-2; CDR3nt: TGTGCCAGCAGTGAAGGGCTAGCGGGGGGCTTCTACACCGGGGAGCTGTTTTTT; CDR3aa: CASSEGLAGGFYTGELFF
v_gene: TRBV6-5; abundance: many; d_gene: TRBD1; j_gene: TRBJ1-5; CDR3nt: TGTGCCAGCAGTTACTCGGGACAGGGGGAGCCCCAGCATTTT; CDR3aa: CASSYSGQGEPQHF
v_gene: TRBV29-1; abundance: NA; d_gene: NA; j_gene: TRBJ2-3; CDR3nt: TGCAGCGTTCCCCCCGGGTACACAGATACGCAGTATTTT; CDR3aa: CSVPPGYTDTQYF
v_gene: TRBV27; abundance: NA; d_gene: NA; j_gene: TRBJ2-7; CDR3nt: TGTGCCAGCCGAGGGCAGGCACGGGGTGAGCAGTACTTC; CDR3aa: CASRGQARGEQYF
v_gene: TRBV19; abundance: NA; d_gene: NA; j_gene: TRBJ2-5; CDR3nt: TGTGCCAGTAGTATAGGACCCGGGACAAGTGAAGAGACCCAGTACTTC; CDR3aa: CASSIGPGTSEETQYF
v_gene: TRBV18; abundance: NA; d_gene: NA; j_gene: TRBJ2-5; CDR3nt: TGTGCCAGCTCACCTGCGGGGGCAGGGACCCAGTACTTC; CDR3aa: CASSPAGAGTQYF